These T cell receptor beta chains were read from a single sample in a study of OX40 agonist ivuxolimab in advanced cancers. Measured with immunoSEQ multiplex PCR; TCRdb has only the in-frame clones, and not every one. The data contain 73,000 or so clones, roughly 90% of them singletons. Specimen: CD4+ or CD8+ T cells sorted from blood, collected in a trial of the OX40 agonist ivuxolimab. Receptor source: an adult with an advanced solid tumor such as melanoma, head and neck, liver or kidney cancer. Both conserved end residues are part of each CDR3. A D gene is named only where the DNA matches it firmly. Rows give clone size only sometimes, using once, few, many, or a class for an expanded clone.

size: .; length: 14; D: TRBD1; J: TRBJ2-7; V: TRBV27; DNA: TGTGCCAGCAGTTTAGTTGAGGGGGCGGTGGAGCAGTACTTC; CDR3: CASSLVEGAVEQYF
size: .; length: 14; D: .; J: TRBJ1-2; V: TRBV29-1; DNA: TGCAGCGTTGAAGATGAGGGGTTCGGGTATGGCTACACCTTC; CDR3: CSVEDEGFGYGYTF
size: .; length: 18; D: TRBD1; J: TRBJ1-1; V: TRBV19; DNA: TGTGCCCCCCCGAACCGGGACAGGGGCCTAAATGGGGACACTGAAGCTTTCTTT; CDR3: CAPPNRDRGLNGDTEAFF
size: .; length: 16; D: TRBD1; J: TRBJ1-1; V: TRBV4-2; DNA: TGTGCCAGCAGCCCCGGGACAGGAGCAAGTAGCACTGAAGCTTTCTTT; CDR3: CASSPGTGASSTEAFF
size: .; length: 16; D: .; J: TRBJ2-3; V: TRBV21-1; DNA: TGTGCCAGCAGCAAGGTGAACAGGGGAGGTTCAGATACGCAGTATTTT; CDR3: CASSKVNRGGSDTQYF
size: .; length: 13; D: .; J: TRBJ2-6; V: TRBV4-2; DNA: TGTGCCAGCAGCCATGCAACTTTCAACGTCCTGACTTTC; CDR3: CASSHATFNVLTF
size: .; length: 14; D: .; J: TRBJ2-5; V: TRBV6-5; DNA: TGTGCCAGCAGCTCGGGGAGCGGGTACGAGACCCAGTACTTC; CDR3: CASSSGSGYETQYF
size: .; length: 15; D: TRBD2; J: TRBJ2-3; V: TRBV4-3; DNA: TGCGCCAGCAGCCAGTTTAGCGGGGGGGCAGATACGCAGTATTTT; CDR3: CASSQFSGGADTQYF
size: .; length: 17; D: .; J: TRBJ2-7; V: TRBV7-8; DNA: TGTGCCAGCAGCCCCAGAGAGATCGCGACACGGGGGTACGAGCAGTACTTC; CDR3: CASSPREIATRGYEQYF
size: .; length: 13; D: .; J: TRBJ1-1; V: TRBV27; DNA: TGTGCCAGCAGCCAGGGGTTGAGCACTGAAGCTTTCTTT; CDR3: CASSQGLSTEAFF
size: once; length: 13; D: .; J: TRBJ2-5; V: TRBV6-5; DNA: TGTGCCAGCAGTTACGGGTTACAAGAGACCCAGTACTTC; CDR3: CASSYGLQETQYF
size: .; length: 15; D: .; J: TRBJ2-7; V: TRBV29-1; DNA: TGCAGCGTTCGAGTCCGGGACACGGAGTCCTACGAGCAGTACTTC; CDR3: CSVRVRDTESYEQYF
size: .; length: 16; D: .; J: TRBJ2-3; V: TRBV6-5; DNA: TGTGCCAGCAGTTACTCGGCGGGGAAAATCACAGATACGCAGTATTTT; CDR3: CASSYSAGKITDTQYF
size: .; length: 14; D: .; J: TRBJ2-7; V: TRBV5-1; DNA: TGCGCCAGCAGCTTGGGAGGGGCCTCCTACGAGCAGTACTTC; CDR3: CASSLGGASYEQYF
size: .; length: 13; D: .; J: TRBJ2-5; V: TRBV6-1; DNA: TGTGCCATCCCTTTTAGGGGAAGAGAGACCCAGTACTTC; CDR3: CAIPFRGRETQYF
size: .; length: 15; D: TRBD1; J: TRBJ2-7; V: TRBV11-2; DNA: TGTGCCAGCAGCTTAGGGGGGACAGGAGGCTACGAGCAGTACTTC; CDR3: CASSLGGTGGYEQYF
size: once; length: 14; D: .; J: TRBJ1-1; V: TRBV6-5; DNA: TGTGCCAGCAGTTACTCGACGGCAGGTAGTGAAGCTTTCTTT; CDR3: CASSYSTAGSEAFF
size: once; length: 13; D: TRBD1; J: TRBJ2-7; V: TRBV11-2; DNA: TGTGCCAGCTTGGGGACAGGGTCCTACGAGCAGTACTTC; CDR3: CASLGTGSYEQYF
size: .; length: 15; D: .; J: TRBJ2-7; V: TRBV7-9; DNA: TGTGCCAGCAGCCCCGTAAGGGGACGGGTCTACGAGCAGTACTTC; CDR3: CASSPVRGRVYEQYF
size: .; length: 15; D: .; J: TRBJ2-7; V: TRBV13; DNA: TGTGCCAGCAGCTTTGCGGACGGCGCCTCCTACGAGCAGTACTTC; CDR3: CASSFADGASYEQYF
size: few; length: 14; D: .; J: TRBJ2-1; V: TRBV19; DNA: TGTGCCAGTGGATGGCTCAGGGCCTACAATGAGCAGTTCTTC; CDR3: CASGWLRAYNEQFF
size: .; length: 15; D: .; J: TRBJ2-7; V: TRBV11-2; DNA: TGTGCCAGCAGCTTAAGGGAGGTGGGGCTCTACGAGCAGTACTTC; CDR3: CASSLREVGLYEQYF
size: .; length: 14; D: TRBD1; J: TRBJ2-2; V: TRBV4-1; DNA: TGCGCCAGCAGCCAAGGACAGGGGGCCGGGGAGCTGTTTTTT; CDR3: CASSQGQGAGELFF
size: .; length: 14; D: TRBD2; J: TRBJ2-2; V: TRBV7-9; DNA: TGTGCCAGCTTAGCGGGGGCGGACACCGGGGAGCTGTTTTTT; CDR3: CASLAGADTGELFF
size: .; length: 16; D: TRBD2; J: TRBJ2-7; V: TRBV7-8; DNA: TGTGCCAGCAGCTCAGGACTAGCGGGGGTACCCTACGAGCAGTACTTC; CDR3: CASSSGLAGVPYEQYF
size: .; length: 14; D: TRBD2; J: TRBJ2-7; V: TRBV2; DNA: TGTGCCAACGTACCGGGACTAGCGTCATACGAGCAGTACTTC; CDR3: CANVPGLASYEQYF
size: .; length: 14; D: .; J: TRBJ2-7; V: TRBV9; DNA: TGTGCCAGCAGCGTAGCGGGGAGACCTTACGAGCAGTACTTC; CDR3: CASSVAGRPYEQYF
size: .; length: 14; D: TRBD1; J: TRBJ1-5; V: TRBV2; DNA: TGTGCCAGCAAACCACCAGGGGGGAATCAGCCCCAGCATTTT; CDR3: CASKPPGGNQPQHF
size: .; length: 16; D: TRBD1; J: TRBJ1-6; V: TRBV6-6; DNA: TGTGCCAGCAGTTCCCTACCGACAGGGTGGGATTCACCCCTCCACTTT; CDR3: CASSSLPTGWDSPLHF
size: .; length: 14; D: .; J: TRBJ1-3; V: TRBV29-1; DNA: TGCAGCGTTGAATTTGCTACATCTGGAAACACCATATATTTT; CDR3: CSVEFATSGNTIYF
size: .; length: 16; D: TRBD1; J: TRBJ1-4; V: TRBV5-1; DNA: TGCGCCAGCAGCGCTGATTTACAGGGGTCCGGTGAAAAACTGTTTTTT; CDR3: CASSADLQGSGEKLFF
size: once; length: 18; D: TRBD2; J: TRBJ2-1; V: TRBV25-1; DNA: TGTGCCAGCAGTGGAGACGTATCTAGCGGGGGGATCTACAATGAGCAGTTCTTC; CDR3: CASSGDVSSGGIYNEQFF
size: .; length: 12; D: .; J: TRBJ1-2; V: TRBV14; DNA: TGTGCCAGCAGCCAAGGCATCTATGGCTACACCTTC; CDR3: CASSQGIYGYTF
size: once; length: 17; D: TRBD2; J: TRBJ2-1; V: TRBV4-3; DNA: TGCGCCAGCAGCCAAGACAGAGCGGGGGTTTCCTACAATGAGCAGTTCTTC; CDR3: CASSQDRAGVSYNEQFF
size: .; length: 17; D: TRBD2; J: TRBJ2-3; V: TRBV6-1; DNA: TGTGCCAGCAGTGAACGGTTAGCGGGGAGTAGCACAGATACGCAGTATTTT; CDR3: CASSERLAGSSTDTQYF
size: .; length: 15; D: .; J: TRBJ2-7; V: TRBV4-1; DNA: TGCGCCAGCAGCCAAGATAGGCTAGTTTCCTACGAGCAGTACTTC; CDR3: CASSQDRLVSYEQYF
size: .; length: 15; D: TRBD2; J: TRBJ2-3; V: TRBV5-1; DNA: TGCGCCAGCAGCTTGGCGGGGGGGCCGTCAGATACGCAGTATTTT; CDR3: CASSLAGGPSDTQYF
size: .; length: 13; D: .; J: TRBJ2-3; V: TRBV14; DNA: TGTGCCAGCAGCCAAGATCCGGTTGATACGCAGTATTTT; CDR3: CASSQDPVDTQYF
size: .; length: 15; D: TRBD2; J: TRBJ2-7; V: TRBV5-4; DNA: TGTGCCAGCAGCTTGGCGGGGACTAGCTCCTACGAGCAGTACTTC; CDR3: CASSLAGTSSYEQYF
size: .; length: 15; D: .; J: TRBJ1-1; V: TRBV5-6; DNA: TGTGCCAGCAGCTTGGGCGGCCAGATGAACACTGAAGCTTTCTTT; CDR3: CASSLGGQMNTEAFF
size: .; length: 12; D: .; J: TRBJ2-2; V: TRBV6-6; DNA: TGTGCCAGCAGTTACGGGCCCGGGGAGCTGTTTTTT; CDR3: CASSYGPGELFF
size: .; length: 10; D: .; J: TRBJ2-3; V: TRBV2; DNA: TGTGCCAGCGAAGAAGATACGCAGTATTTT; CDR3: CASEEDTQYF
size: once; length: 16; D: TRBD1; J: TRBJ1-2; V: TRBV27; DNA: TGTGCCAGCAGTTTATTAGGGACAGGGGCGAACTATGGCTACACCTTC; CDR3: CASSLLGTGANYGYTF
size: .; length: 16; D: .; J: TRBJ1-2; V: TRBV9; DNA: TGTGCCAGCAGCGACCAAAAGGATGACAGCGATTATGGCTACACCTTC; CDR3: CASSDQKDDSDYGYTF
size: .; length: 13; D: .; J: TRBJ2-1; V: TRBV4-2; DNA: TGTGCCAGCAGCCAAGCTAGCAGGCATGAGCAGTTCTTC; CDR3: CASSQASRHEQFF
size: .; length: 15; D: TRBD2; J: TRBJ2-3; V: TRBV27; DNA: TGTGCCAGCAGTTTAATCCTAGCGGGGACAGATACGCAGTATTTT; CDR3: CASSLILAGTDTQYF
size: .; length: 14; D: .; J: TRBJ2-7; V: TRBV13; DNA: TGTGCCAGCAGCTTAGGGCCAGGTCCCTACGAGCAGTACTTC; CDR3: CASSLGPGPYEQYF
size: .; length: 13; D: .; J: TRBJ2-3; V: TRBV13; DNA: TGTGCCAGCAGCTCGCAGGGGAGGGATACGCAGTATTTT; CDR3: CASSSQGRDTQYF
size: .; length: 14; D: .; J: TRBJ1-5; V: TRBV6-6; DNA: TGTGCCACGGATCGGGGAGGTAGCAATCAGCCCCAGCATTTT; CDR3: CATDRGGSNQPQHF
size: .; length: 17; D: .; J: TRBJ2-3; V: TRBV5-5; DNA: TGTGCCAGCAGCTCCAGCGGGACAGGTTTGTTCACAGATACGCAGTATTTT; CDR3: CASSSSGTGLFTDTQYF
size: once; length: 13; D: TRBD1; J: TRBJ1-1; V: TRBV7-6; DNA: TGTGCCACCCACAGGGGGGACGGCACTGAAGCTTTCTTT; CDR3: CATHRGDGTEAFF
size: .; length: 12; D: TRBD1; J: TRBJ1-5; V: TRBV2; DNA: TGTGCCAGCCAAGGACAGGGAGGGCCCCAGCATTTT; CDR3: CASQGQGGPQHF
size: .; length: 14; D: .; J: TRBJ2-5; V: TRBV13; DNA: TGTGCCAGCAGCCAAGGACAGTTCCAAGAGACCCAGTACTTC; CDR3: CASSQGQFQETQYF
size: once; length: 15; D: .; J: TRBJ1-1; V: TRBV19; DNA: TGTGCCAGTAACCTCCGGGGGCACATGAACACTGAAGCTTTCTTT; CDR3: CASNLRGHMNTEAFF
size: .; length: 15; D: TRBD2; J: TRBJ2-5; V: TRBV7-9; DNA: TGTGCCAGCAGCTCTACTAGCGGGGGGGCGGAGACCCAGTACTTC; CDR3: CASSSTSGGAETQYF
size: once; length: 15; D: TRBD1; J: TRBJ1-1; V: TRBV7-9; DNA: TGTGCCAGCAGCTCCCCCGACAGGGTGGGCACTGAAGCTTTCTTT; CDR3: CASSSPDRVGTEAFF
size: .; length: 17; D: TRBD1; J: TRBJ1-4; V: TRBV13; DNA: TGTGCCAGCAGCACAGGACAGGCCTCTGCAACTAATGAAAAACTGTTTTTT; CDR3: CASSTGQASATNEKLFF
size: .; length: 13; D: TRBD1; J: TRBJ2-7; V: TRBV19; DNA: TGTGCCAGTAGTGTGGGACAGGGGTACGAGCAGTACTTC; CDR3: CASSVGQGYEQYF
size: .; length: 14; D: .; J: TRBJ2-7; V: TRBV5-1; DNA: TGCGCCAGCAGCTTGTCGGCCCCGGACCACGAGCAGTACTTC; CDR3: CASSLSAPDHEQYF
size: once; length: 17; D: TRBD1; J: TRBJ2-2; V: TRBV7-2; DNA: TGTGCCAGCAGCCTGGACCGACAGGGGGTTAACACCGGGGAGCTGTTTTTT; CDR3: CASSLDRQGVNTGELFF